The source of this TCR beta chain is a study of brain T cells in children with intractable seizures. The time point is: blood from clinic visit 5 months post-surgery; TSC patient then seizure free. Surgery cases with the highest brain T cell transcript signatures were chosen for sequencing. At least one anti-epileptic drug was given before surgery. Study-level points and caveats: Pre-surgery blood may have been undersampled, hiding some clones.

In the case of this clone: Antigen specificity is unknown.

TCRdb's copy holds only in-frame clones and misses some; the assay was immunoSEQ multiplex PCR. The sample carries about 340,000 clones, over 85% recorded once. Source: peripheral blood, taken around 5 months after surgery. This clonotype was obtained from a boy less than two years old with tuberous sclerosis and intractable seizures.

The CDR3 DNA follows: TGTGCCAGCAGCTCATTCCCTTTGAACACTGAAGCTTTCTTT. It is translated as CASSSFPLNTEAFF. The rearrangement uses TRBV5-5 and TRBJ1-1; D remains ambiguous. CDR3 size: 14 residues. Germline values: CDR1 SGHKS, CDR2 YYEKEE (reference sequence). The V end lost 3 bases, the J end lost 0 bases, and 9 bases lay between the germline ends.